These T cell receptor beta chains were read from a single sample in a study of blood T cell repertoires in COVID-19. The table came from immunoSEQ multiplex PCR; TCRdb's copy has only in-frame clones and leaves some out. Here the sample spans under 150,000 clones, over 80% being singletons. The sample consisted of peripheral blood. The source is a man aged 35 to 55 with active or convalescent COVID-19. Both conserved end residues are part of each CDR3. A D gene is named only where the DNA matches it firmly. For some rows the clone size is stated as once, few or many, or as a class when expanded; others skip it.

d_call: TRBD2; clone_size: -; v_call: TRBV9; j_call: TRBJ2-3; cdr3_nt: TGTGCCAGCAGCGTAGGACTAGCGGGGGGTACCTATACGCAGTATTTT; cdr3_aa: CASSVGLAGGTYTQYF
d_call: TRBD1; clone_size: -; v_call: TRBV20-1; j_call: TRBJ2-7; cdr3_nt: TGCAGTGGTATACAGGGGTACGAGCAGTACTTC; cdr3_aa: CSGIQGYEQYF
d_call: TRBD2; clone_size: -; v_call: TRBV5-1; j_call: TRBJ2-3; cdr3_nt: TGCGCCAGCAACCTAGCGGGGGGGCCAGGGGATACGCAGTATTTT; cdr3_aa: CASNLAGGPGDTQYF
d_call: TRBD1; clone_size: -; v_call: TRBV19; j_call: TRBJ2-2; cdr3_nt: TGTGCCAGTATAACGGGACAGTCGAACACCGGGGAGCTGTTTTTT; cdr3_aa: CASITGQSNTGELFF
d_call: -; clone_size: -; v_call: TRBV28; j_call: TRBJ2-3; cdr3_nt: TGTGCCAGCAGTTTTCAGCAGGGAAGAGATACGCAGTATTTT; cdr3_aa: CASSFQQGRDTQYF
d_call: -; clone_size: -; v_call: TRBV3-1/TRBV3-2; j_call: TRBJ2-2; cdr3_nt: TGTGCCAGCAGCCAAGCCCCCCGGGACACCGGGGAGCTGTTTTTT; cdr3_aa: CASSQAPRDTGELFF
d_call: -; clone_size: -; v_call: TRBV10-3; j_call: TRBJ1-1; cdr3_nt: TGTGCCATCCGAGATAAGGGAGGGAACACTGAAGCTTTCTTT; cdr3_aa: CAIRDKGGNTEAFF
d_call: -; clone_size: -; v_call: TRBV25-1; j_call: TRBJ2-2; cdr3_nt: TGTGCCAGCAGTCCGTCAGGGAGGACCGGGGAGCTGTTTTTT; cdr3_aa: CASSPSGRTGELFF
d_call: TRBD1; clone_size: -; v_call: TRBV27; j_call: TRBJ1-6; cdr3_nt: TGTGCCAGCAGTCGAGGGACAGTACTTAATTCACCCCTCCACTTT; cdr3_aa: CASSRGTVLNSPLHF
d_call: -; clone_size: -; v_call: TRBV3-1/TRBV3-2; j_call: TRBJ1-4; cdr3_nt: TGTGCCAGCACCCAACGGGGGGCGCGCGAAAAACTGTTTTTT; cdr3_aa: CASTQRGAREKLFF
d_call: TRBD1; clone_size: -; v_call: TRBV7-9; j_call: TRBJ2-2; cdr3_nt: TGTGCCAGCTCTATCAGGGGGCAGACCGGGGAGCTGTTTTTT; cdr3_aa: CASSIRGQTGELFF
d_call: TRBD2; clone_size: -; v_call: TRBV3-1/TRBV3-2; j_call: TRBJ2-3; cdr3_nt: TGTGCCAGCAGCCGAACCCTGACTAGCGGGGGGGCAACAGATACGCAGTATTTT; cdr3_aa: CASSRTLTSGGATDTQYF
d_call: -; clone_size: -; v_call: TRBV15; j_call: TRBJ1-3; cdr3_nt: TGTGCCACCAGCAGTTCCCGGGGGTATGGAAACACCATATATTTT; cdr3_aa: CATSSSRGYGNTIYF
d_call: TRBD1; clone_size: few; v_call: TRBV7-9; j_call: TRBJ1-2; cdr3_nt: TGTGCCAGCAGCCCCCTCCGGGACAGGGTCGATTCTGGCTACACCTTC; cdr3_aa: CASSPLRDRVDSGYTF
d_call: -; clone_size: -; v_call: TRBV20-1; j_call: TRBJ2-1; cdr3_nt: TGCAGTGCTAGAGATAAGTCCGCGGAGTTCTTC; cdr3_aa: CSARDKSAEFF
d_call: -; clone_size: -; v_call: TRBV5-5; j_call: TRBJ1-4; cdr3_nt: TGTGCCAGCAGCCTCCGGGGGGCTACAAATGAAAAACTGTTTTTT; cdr3_aa: CASSLRGATNEKLFF
d_call: TRBD2; clone_size: -; v_call: TRBV6-4; j_call: TRBJ2-2; cdr3_nt: TGTGCCAGCAGTGCCAAGGGACTAGCGGGGGTAGCGAACACCGGGGAGCTGTTTTTT; cdr3_aa: CASSAKGLAGVANTGELFF
d_call: TRBD1; clone_size: -; v_call: TRBV3-1/TRBV3-2; j_call: TRBJ2-7; cdr3_nt: TGTGCCAGCAGCCGGACAGGGGGCACCTACGAGCAGTACTTC; cdr3_aa: CASSRTGGTYEQYF
d_call: -; clone_size: -; v_call: TRBV6-4; j_call: TRBJ1-1; cdr3_nt: TGTGCCAGCAGTGAACAGCCTAACACTGAAGCTTTCTTT; cdr3_aa: CASSEQPNTEAFF
d_call: TRBD2; clone_size: once; v_call: TRBV7-2; j_call: TRBJ2-3; cdr3_nt: TGTGCCAGCAGCCCACGGGGGGGGGCGGGCACTAGCACAGATACGCAGTATTTT; cdr3_aa: CASSPRGGAGTSTDTQYF
d_call: -; clone_size: -; v_call: TRBV2; j_call: TRBJ1-5; cdr3_nt: TGTGCCAGCAGTGAAGCAAAGGGGTTGGTCGGGCCCCAGCATTTT; cdr3_aa: CASSEAKGLVGPQHF
d_call: TRBD2; clone_size: -; v_call: TRBV6-6; j_call: TRBJ2-3; cdr3_nt: TGTGCCAGCACCACGACTAGCGGGGGTTACACAGATACGCAGTATTTT; cdr3_aa: CASTTTSGGYTDTQYF
d_call: TRBD1; clone_size: -; v_call: TRBV2; j_call: TRBJ2-5; cdr3_nt: TGTGCCAGCAGTTTTGCCGGGACAGGGGGGGAGACCCAGTACTTC; cdr3_aa: CASSFAGTGGETQYF
d_call: -; clone_size: -; v_call: TRBV6-5; j_call: TRBJ1-2; cdr3_nt: TGTGCCAGCAGTTACGGCAGGGTTAGTGGCTACACCTTC; cdr3_aa: CASSYGRVSGYTF
d_call: TRBD1; clone_size: -; v_call: TRBV5-4; j_call: TRBJ1-1; cdr3_nt: TGTGCCAGCAGCCGATGGGACAGAATGAACACTGAAGCTTTCTTT; cdr3_aa: CASSRWDRMNTEAFF
d_call: TRBD1; clone_size: -; v_call: TRBV7-9; j_call: TRBJ2-7; cdr3_nt: TGTGCCAGCAGCCCGCCAGTACAGGGGAAGGGCGAGCAGTACTTC; cdr3_aa: CASSPPVQGKGEQYF
d_call: -; clone_size: -; v_call: TRBV6-6; j_call: TRBJ2-3; cdr3_nt: TGTGCCAGCATCAAAGAAGGGACTAGCACAGATACGCAGTATTTT; cdr3_aa: CASIKEGTSTDTQYF
d_call: TRBD1; clone_size: -; v_call: TRBV7-3; j_call: TRBJ1-6; cdr3_nt: TGTGCCAGCAGCAACACCGGGACAGGGAATTCACCCCTCCACTTT; cdr3_aa: CASSNTGTGNSPLHF
d_call: -; clone_size: -; v_call: TRBV12-3/TRBV12-4; j_call: TRBJ2-2; cdr3_nt: TGTGCCAGCCTGAGGGAAAACGGGGAGCTGTTTTTT; cdr3_aa: CASLRENGELFF
d_call: -; clone_size: -; v_call: TRBV27; j_call: TRBJ1-6; cdr3_nt: TGTGCCAGCAGCCCCGGGCAGGCGGGGTCACCCCTCCACTTT; cdr3_aa: CASSPGQAGSPLHF
d_call: -; clone_size: -; v_call: TRBV9; j_call: TRBJ1-3; cdr3_nt: TGTGCCAGCAGCGTAGAGGGGCTTGGAAACACCATATATTTT; cdr3_aa: CASSVEGLGNTIYF
d_call: TRBD2; clone_size: -; v_call: TRBV6-4; j_call: TRBJ2-3; cdr3_nt: TGTGCCAGCAGTGACCAAGCGGGGGGTACGGATACGCAGTATTTT; cdr3_aa: CASSDQAGGTDTQYF
d_call: TRBD1; clone_size: -; v_call: TRBV19; j_call: TRBJ1-4; cdr3_nt: TGTGCCAGTAGTGGACAGGGGGTAGAAAAACTGTTTTTT; cdr3_aa: CASSGQGVEKLFF
d_call: -; clone_size: -; v_call: TRBV29-1; j_call: TRBJ1-5; cdr3_nt: TGCAGCGCCGCGGGGGAGGGGAATCAGCCCCAGCATTTT; cdr3_aa: CSAAGEGNQPQHF
d_call: TRBD1; clone_size: once; v_call: TRBV29-1; j_call: TRBJ1-6; cdr3_nt: TGCAGCGAGGACAGGGACCCTTATAATTCACCCCTCCACTTT; cdr3_aa: CSEDRDPYNSPLHF
d_call: -; clone_size: large; v_call: TRBV19; j_call: TRBJ1-6; cdr3_nt: TGTGCCAGTAGCACAGGGCAAAATTCACCCCTCCACTTT; cdr3_aa: CASSTGQNSPLHF
d_call: -; clone_size: -; v_call: TRBV5-1; j_call: TRBJ2-6; cdr3_nt: TGCGCCAGCAGCTCTGGTTTATCGGGGGTGGGGTCTGGGGCCAACGTCCTGACTTTC; cdr3_aa: CASSSGLSGVGSGANVLTF
d_call: -; clone_size: once; v_call: TRBV7-9; j_call: TRBJ1-5; cdr3_nt: TGTGCCAGCAGTTTGGCCCCGGGTCAGCCCCAGCATTTT; cdr3_aa: CASSLAPGQPQHF
d_call: -; clone_size: -; v_call: TRBV7-9; j_call: TRBJ2-2; cdr3_nt: TGTGCCAGCAGCCCACACGGGGAGCTGTTTTTT; cdr3_aa: CASSPHGELFF
d_call: TRBD1; clone_size: -; v_call: TRBV6-5; j_call: TRBJ1-4; cdr3_nt: TGTGCCAGTAAATCCCGGACAGGGTATGAAAAACTGTTTTTT; cdr3_aa: CASKSRTGYEKLFF
d_call: -; clone_size: once; v_call: TRBV7-6; j_call: TRBJ1-3; cdr3_nt: TGTGCCAGCAGCTCGATACAGAGCTCTGGAAACACCATATATTTT; cdr3_aa: CASSSIQSSGNTIYF
d_call: TRBD2; clone_size: once; v_call: TRBV2; j_call: TRBJ2-2; cdr3_nt: TGTGCCAGCAGGGGGACTATACACACCGGGGAGCTGTTTTTT; cdr3_aa: CASRGTIHTGELFF
d_call: -; clone_size: -; v_call: TRBV10-3; j_call: TRBJ1-1; cdr3_nt: TGTGCCATCAGTGCTGAAGTCGGCACTGAAGCTTTCTTT; cdr3_aa: CAISAEVGTEAFF
d_call: -; clone_size: -; v_call: TRBV18; j_call: TRBJ2-7; cdr3_nt: TGTGCCAGCTCACCCGAAGGCAGGCGCTACGAGCAGTACTTC; cdr3_aa: CASSPEGRRYEQYF
d_call: -; clone_size: -; v_call: TRBV7-2; j_call: TRBJ1-2; cdr3_nt: TGTGCCAGCAGCTTAGCCACAGCCCGGGGGGGGTCCAACTATGGCTACACCTTC; cdr3_aa: CASSLATARGGSNYGYTF
d_call: -; clone_size: -; v_call: TRBV6-5; j_call: TRBJ2-1; cdr3_nt: TGTGCCAGCAGTTACAGGGGTCATGAGCAGTTCTTC; cdr3_aa: CASSYRGHEQFF
d_call: TRBD1; clone_size: once; v_call: TRBV11-2; j_call: TRBJ2-7; cdr3_nt: TGTGCCAGCAGCTCGTCAACAGGGGTCTACGAGCAGTACTTC; cdr3_aa: CASSSSTGVYEQYF
d_call: TRBD2; clone_size: -; v_call: TRBV5-4; j_call: TRBJ2-1; cdr3_nt: TGTGCCAGCAGCAGACTAGCGGGGGGTTTTAATGAGCAGTTCTTC; cdr3_aa: CASSRLAGGFNEQFF
d_call: TRBD2; clone_size: -; v_call: TRBV5-1; j_call: TRBJ2-3; cdr3_nt: TGCGCCAGCAGCTTGGCTCTAGCGGGGGGGCCAGATACGCAGTATTTT; cdr3_aa: CASSLALAGGPDTQYF
d_call: TRBD1; clone_size: -; v_call: TRBV9; j_call: TRBJ1-3; cdr3_nt: TGTGCCAGCAGCCCCTTGGGACAGGGGATTTCGCGCACCATATATTTT; cdr3_aa: CASSPLGQGISRTIYF
d_call: -; clone_size: -; v_call: TRBV7-3; j_call: TRBJ2-2; cdr3_nt: TGTGCCAGCAGCTCCCGCGCAGGACTAAATACCGGGGAGCTGTTTTTT; cdr3_aa: CASSSRAGLNTGELFF